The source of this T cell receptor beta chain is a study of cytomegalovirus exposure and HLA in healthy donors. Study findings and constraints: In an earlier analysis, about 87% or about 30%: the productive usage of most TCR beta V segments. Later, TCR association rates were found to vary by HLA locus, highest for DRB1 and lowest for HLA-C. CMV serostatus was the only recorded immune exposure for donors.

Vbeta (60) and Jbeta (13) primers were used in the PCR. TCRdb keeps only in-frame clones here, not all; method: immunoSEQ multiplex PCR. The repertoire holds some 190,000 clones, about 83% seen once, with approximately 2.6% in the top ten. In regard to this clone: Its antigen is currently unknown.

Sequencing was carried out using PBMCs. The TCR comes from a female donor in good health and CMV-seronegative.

For the CDR3, the DNA is TGTGCCAGCAGCCGGTTTGGGGAGGAAAACTATGGCTACACCTTC. Amino acids: CASSRFGEENYGYTF. The chain combines TRBV14 with TRBJ1-2, with unresolved D. Germline CDR1 is SGHDN and CDR2 is FVKESK. CDR3 length equals 15 residues. V gave up 4 bases and J gave up 2 bases, with 14 bases separating them.